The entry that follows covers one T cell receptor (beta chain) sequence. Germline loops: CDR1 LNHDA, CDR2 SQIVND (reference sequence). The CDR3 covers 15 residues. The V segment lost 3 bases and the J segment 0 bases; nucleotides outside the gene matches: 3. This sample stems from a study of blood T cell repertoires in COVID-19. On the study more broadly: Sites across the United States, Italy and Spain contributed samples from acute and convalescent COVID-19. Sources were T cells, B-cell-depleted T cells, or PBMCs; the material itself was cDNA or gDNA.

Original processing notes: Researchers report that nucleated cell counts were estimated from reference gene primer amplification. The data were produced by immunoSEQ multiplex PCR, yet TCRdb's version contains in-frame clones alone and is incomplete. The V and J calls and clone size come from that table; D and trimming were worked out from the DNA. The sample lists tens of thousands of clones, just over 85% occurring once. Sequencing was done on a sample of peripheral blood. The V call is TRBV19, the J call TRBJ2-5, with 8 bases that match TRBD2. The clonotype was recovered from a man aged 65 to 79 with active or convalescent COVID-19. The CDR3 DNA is TGTGCCAGTAGTATTCGACTAGCGCACCAAGAGACCCAGTACTTC. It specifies CASSIRLAHQETQYF.